This T cell receptor beta chain was sequenced during a study of blood T cell repertoires in COVID-19. Study at large: The samples span acute and convalescent COVID-19 from the United States, Italy and Spain.

The CDR3 is 14 amino acids. Germline values: CDR1 LGHNA, CDR2 YNFKEQ. Trimming cost V 1 base and J 6 bases, with 12 bases left between them. Here immunoSEQ multiplex PCR was the method, and the copy in TCRdb shows in-frame clones only, minus some. The sample has roughly 320,000 clones, around 92% seen once. Seattle participants joined during active infection and were tracked over time. This clone was seen a single time. V gene TRBV4-2 combines with J gene TRBJ1-1; D possibly corresponds to TRBD1 (6 bases). The material sequenced was peripheral blood. This TCR derives from a young woman with COVID-19, enrolled during active disease. In DNA form, the CDR3 reads TGTGCCAGCAGCCAAGGCGGGGGCCCCCCTGAAGCTTTCTTT. This sequence encodes CASSQGGGPPEAFF.